This TCR beta chain came from a study of blood T cell repertoires in COVID-19. Study-wide context: T cells, B-cell-depleted T cells, or PBMCs supplied cDNA or gDNA.

Germline V lookup: CDR1 LGHNA, CDR2 YNFKEQ. Trimming removed 0 bases from V and 0 bases from J, with 9 bases in between. The CDR3 consists of 16 residues. Authors' analysis steps: Reference gene primer amplification gave estimated nucleated cell counts. TCRdb keeps only in-frame clones here, not all; method: immunoSEQ multiplex PCR. From that table come the V and J calls and clone size; the DNA was used to work out D and trimming. The repertoire includes 250,000 to 400,000 clones, almost 90% of them detected once, and less than 3.5% sits in the top ten. The genes are TRBV4-2 and TRBJ1-3; D is ambiguous. This receptor was taken from a woman in her twenties or thirties with COVID-19, enrolled during active disease. The sequenced sample consisted of peripheral blood. CDR3 protein: CASSQDVTVSGNTIYF. In DNA form, the CDR3 reads TGTGCCAGCAGCCAAGATGTAACAGTCTCTGGAAACACCATATATTTT.